Below are 31 T cell receptor delta chains sequenced from a single sample in a study of Vδ1+ human thymocytes (dated by TCRdb to 2017 to 2018). Points the paper makes about the study in general: The thymic TRG and TRD repertoires appeared highly polyclonal, with Gaussian CDR3 length distributions, in contrast to the oligoclonal repertoires of peripheral blood.

The reads were generated on an Illumina MiSeq. RNA extraction was carried out with the RNeasy mini kit, and reverse transcription was then done using Superscript III. To generate the CDR3 amplicons, a multiplex PCR was run using pooled V-gene forward primers together with a constant-region reverse primer that carried Illumina adaptor overhangs. TCRdb reprocessed the public data with the CATT caller; entries with the same nucleotide sequence were combined afterwards. Across this sample there are tens of thousands of delta-chain clones, with less than 20% seen only once. Roughly 0.5% of the sample goes to the ten largest clones. Their target antigens are unknown. The sample comprised Vdelta1+ gamma-delta thymocytes from the thymus. The cell subset or site label of this sample denotes: FACS-sorted CD3+ TCRalphabeta- TCRVdelta1+ TCRVdelta2- thymocytes. Receptors were obtained from a boy under two years old who had congenital heart surgery.

The rearrangement joins TRDV1 to TRDJ1, with 9 bases that match TRDD2. V dropped 4 bases and J dropped 5; count of bases not matched to a gene: 23. This CDR3 is built from 20 residues. Looked up from germline, CDR1 is TSWWSYY and CDR2 is QGS. CDR3 nucleotides: TGTGCTCTTGGGGCCATCCTTCCTACTGAGATACGAGGGGGCCGTGATAAACTCATCTTT. Translating gives CALGAILPTEIRGGRDKLIF.

The gene calls are TRDV1 and TRDJ1; 11 bases map to TRDD3. V gave up 3 bases and J gave up 2 bases; unmatched junction bases: 17. Germline assignment: CDR1 TSWWSYY and CDR2 QGS. The CDR3 totals 20 residues. CDR3 bases: TGTGCTCTTGGGGACGCCCTTTCCTACTGGGGGATAGAAGGAACCGATAAACTCATCTTT. This sequence encodes CALGDALSYWGIEGTDKLIF.

V and J are TRDV1 and TRDJ1, with a tentative D call TRDD2 (5 bases). Deletions cut 3 bases from V and 0 bases from J, with 14 bases between. This CDR3 comprises 16 residues. Germline V gene lookup returns CDR1 TSWWSYY and CDR2 QGS. The CDR3 loop reads CALGDQFPSNTDKLIF. The CDR3, as DNA: TGTGCTCTTGGGGACCAATTCCCTTCGAACACCGATAAACTCATCTTT.

This clone occurred a few times. The rearrangement links TRDV1 to TRDJ1; 9 bases align to TRDD3. The CDR3 sequence is 19 residues long. The trim removed 5 bases at V and 8 bases at J, leaving 24 bases unmatched. Germline V gives CDR1 TSWWSYY, CDR2 QGS. CDR3 sequence: CALGPRVPTAVLGEMKLIF. The CDR3 DNA follows: TGTGCTCTTGGGCCCAGGGTACCTACCGCGGTACTGGGGGAGATGAAACTCATCTTT.

The chain employs TRDV1 and TRDJ1, with 8 nucleotides matching TRDD2. The CDR3 consists of 21 residues. Unmatched junction bases numbered 22, after V lost 3 bases and J lost 1 base. CDR1 TSWWSYY and CDR2 QGS come from the germline V gene. CDR3 residues: CALGDGFLHPARLGPTDKLIF. In nucleotides, the CDR3 is TGTGCTCTTGGGGACGGCTTCCTACACCCCGCGAGGCTCGGTCCCACCGATAAACTCATCTTT.

This clone showed up just a few times. The chain carries TRDV2 and TRDJ1; 8 bases are a match to TRDD3. The CDR3 has 13 amino acids. With 4 bases clipped from V and 9 bases from J, the junction kept 9 bases outside the gene matches. Germline CDR1 GEAIGNYY, CDR2 EKD. The CDR3 protein is CACEAVLGGELIF. CDR3 DNA: TGTGCCTGTGAAGCGGTACTGGGGGGTGAACTCATCTTT.

The V call is TRDV1, the J call TRDJ1; the D is unclear. Trimming pared 2 bases from V and 0 bases from J, leaving 16 bases between. The CDR3 runs 17 residues. Germline values: CDR1 TSWWSYY, CDR2 QGS. CDR3 nucleotides: TGTGCTCTTGGGGAAAACACCGGCCTCCTCAACACCGATAAACTCATCTTT. It translates to CALGENTGLLNTDKLIF.

The rearrangement links TRDV1 to TRDJ1; 9 bases fit TRDD3. Germline V lookup: CDR1 TSWWSYY, CDR2 QGS. CDR3 size: 19 residues. The V and J ends lost 4 bases and 0 bases, in that order; junction bases with no gene match: 15. The CDR3 DNA is TGTGCTCTTGGGGTAAGGGGTTGGTCAACTGGGGGAAACACCGATAAACTCATCTTT. Protein sequence: CALGVRGWSTGGNTDKLIF.

This clone was detected a few times. The V and J genes are TRDV1 and TRDJ1; 13 bases map to TRDD3. V shed 0 bases, J shed 4 bases, and the junction held 17 bases outside the gene matches. This CDR3 has 21 residues. Per germline, CDR1 TSWWSYY and CDR2 QGS. The CDR3 DNA is TGTGCTCTTGGGGAACTGCTCCCCTTCCTGTACTGGGGGATACGCTACGATAAACTCATCTTT. It encodes CALGELLPFLYWGIRYDKLIF.

The V gene is TRDV1, the J gene TRDJ1; TRDD2 or TRDD3 may be the D gene (7 bases each). V was cut by 2 bases and J by 3 bases, with 31 bases left in between. The CDR3 runs 21 residues. The germline V gene encodes CDR1 TSWWSYY and CDR2 QGS. The CDR3 coding sequence is TGTGCTCTTGGGGAATGGTTTGGGCCTTCCTTAGTACTGGGGACCCCCGATAAACTCATCTTT. It codes for CALGEWFGPSLVLGTPDKLIF.

This clone was observed a handful of times. The chain has TRDV1 and TRDJ1; 9 nucleotides align to TRDD3. Per germline, CDR1 TSWWSYY and CDR2 QGS. V lost 0 bases and J lost 0; bases outside the gene matches: 17. CDR3 length: 21 residues. DNA for the CDR3: TGTGCTCTTGGGGAACTCGGGGGGCTTTGGACTGGGGGACCCCACACCGATAAACTCATCTTT. Translation gives CALGELGGLWTGGPHTDKLIF.

This chain joins TRDV1 and TRDJ1; D tentatively fits TRDD2 or TRDD3 (5 bases each). The CDR3 totals 19 residues. V gave up 0 bases and J gave up 0 bases, with 20 bases separating them. The germline CDR1 and CDR2 sequences are TSWWSYY and QGS. The CDR3 DNA reads TGTGCTCTTGGGGAACTCGCACTTTCCTGGATATCGTACACCGATAAACTCATCTTT. Translating it yields CALGELALSWISYTDKLIF.

V gene TRDV1 combines with J gene TRDJ1; 8 nucleotides line up with TRDD3. The V gene end was trimmed by 4 bases and the J gene end by 0 bases; junction bases not matched to a gene: 22. The length of the CDR3 is 21 residues. The germline gives CDR1 TSWWSYY, CDR2 QGS. CDR3 sequence reads: CALGVPMRPQLGVGYTDKLIF. The CDR3 DNA sequence: TGTGCTCTTGGGGTCCCTATGAGACCACAACTGGGGGTAGGGTACACCGATAAACTCATCTTT.

This clone was seen only a few times. The chain links TRDV1 to TRDJ1; 12 bases map to TRDD3. The CDR3 is made up of 20 amino acids. The V gene end was trimmed by 0 bases and the J gene end by 0 bases; junction bases not matched to a gene: 11. From germline, CDR1 is TSWWSYY and CDR2 QGS. CDR3 nucleotide sequence: TGTGCTCTTGGGGAACTATTCATACTGGGGGATACTTTGTACACCGATAAACTCATCTTT. This sequence encodes CALGELFILGDTLYTDKLIF.

J is TRDJ1 and V is TRDV1; possibly TRDD3 for D (6 bases). The CDR3 runs to 16 residues. V was cut by 5 bases and J by 8 bases, with 24 bases left in between. Germline values: CDR1 TSWWSYY, CDR2 QGS. CDR3 loop: CALGSLLAPGDKKLIF. The CDR3 DNA is TGTGCTCTTGGGTCGTTACTCGCCCCTGGGGACAAAAAACTCATCTTT.

The V gene is TRDV2, the J gene TRDJ1; 7 bases agree with TRDD3. Germline V gives CDR1 GEAIGNYY, CDR2 EKD. V lost 1 base, J lost 0 bases, and 10 bases stayed unmatched. CDR3 length equals 17 residues. CDR3 amino acids: CACDTPVLGKYTDKLIF. CDR3 in DNA: TGTGCCTGTGACACACCCGTACTGGGGAAGTACACCGATAAACTCATCTTT.

The chain is built from TRDV1 and TRDJ1; D uncertain. CDR1 and CDR2 (germline): TSWWSYY, QGS. V lost 3 bases, J lost 8 bases, and 22 bases lay in between. The CDR3 runs 16 residues. CDR3 nucleotide sequence: TGTGCTCTTGGGGAGGGAGACTACGGAGTACCTCTGAAACTCATCTTT. Amino acid sequence: CALGEGDYGVPLKLIF.

The rearrangement links TRDV1 to TRDJ1; TRDD3 matches 7 bases. Germline V gives CDR1 TSWWSYY, CDR2 QGS. This CDR3 contains 18 residues. J lost 2 bases, V lost 0 bases, and 12 bases had no gene match. CDR3 loop: CALGELPRWGTRTDKLIF. For the CDR3, the DNA is TGTGCTCTTGGGGAACTTCCTAGGTGGGGGACGCGAACCGATAAACTCATCTTT.

This clone was seen a few times. The chain joins TRDV1 to TRDJ1, with TRDD2 matching over 9 bases. The V gene end was trimmed by 4 bases and the J gene end by 2 bases; junction bases not matched to a gene: 14. Germline lookup yields CDR1 TSWWSYY and CDR2 QGS. CDR3 length: 18 residues. The CDR3 nucleotides read TGTGCTCTTGGGGTGTGGCCTTCCTACGGGGGTCCTACCGATAAACTCATCTTT. Protein product: CALGVWPSYGGPTDKLIF.

This clone was picked up a small number of times. The V and J genes are TRDV1 and TRDJ1; 7 positions match TRDD3. V shed 2 bases, J shed 6 bases, and the junction held 21 bases outside the gene matches. Germline assignment: CDR1 TSWWSYY and CDR2 QGS. The CDR3 sequence is 19 residues long. The CDR3 is CALGEDVPRVAELGNKLIF. The CDR3 DNA is TGTGCTCTTGGGGAAGACGTACCGCGAGTAGCCGAACTGGGGAATAAACTCATCTTT.

This clone occurred once. V usage is TRDV1 and J usage is TRDJ1, with D perhaps matching TRDD2 (6 bases). Per the germline V gene, CDR1 is TSWWSYY and CDR2 is QGS. The CDR3 extends over 20 amino acids. V lost 2 bases, J lost 0 bases, and 25 bases lay in between. The CDR3 nucleotides are TGTGCTCTTGGGGAATGTTCCTTCCAGGCCTTGGGGACGTACACCGATAAACTCATCTTT. Protein: CALGECSFQALGTYTDKLIF.

This clone was recorded a few times. The rearrangement links TRDV1 to TRDJ1; a weak D match, TRDD2 (5 bases). Germline CDR1 is TSWWSYY and CDR2 is QGS. Trimming took off 3 bases at V and 3 bases at J, with 14 bases between the two ends. There are 15 residues in the CDR3. The CDR3 sequence is CALGDPALLSDKLIF. For the CDR3, the DNA is TGTGCTCTTGGGGACCCAGCCCTTCTCTCCGATAAACTCATCTTT.

The chain links TRDV1 to TRDJ1; no clear D gene. The CDR3 consists of 18 residues. The germline V and J ends were trimmed by 4 bases and 0 bases, with 21 bases remaining between them. Germline assignment: CDR1 TSWWSYY and CDR2 QGS. The CDR3 DNA sequence: TGTGCTCTTGGGGCCCCACCCGGGGCCGCTGTGTACACCGATAAACTCATCTTT. The encoded protein is CALGAPPGAAVYTDKLIF.

In this sample, this clone turned up a few times. The chain employs TRDV1 and TRDJ1; perhaps TRDD3 as D (5 bases). V dropped 1 base and J dropped 3 bases, with 12 bases sitting between them. CDR1 TSWWSYY and CDR2 QGS come from the germline V gene. The CDR3 is 15 residues long. In DNA, the CDR3 is TGTGCTCTTGGGGAACCCCGGGCGGGGGCCGATAAACTCATCTTT. It encodes CALGEPRAGADKLIF.

This clone was counted only a few times. The chain recombines TRDV1 with TRDJ1; D is undetermined. The V gene's germline CDR1 is TSWWSYY and CDR2 QGS. Deletions cut 0 bases from V and 3 bases from J, with 17 bases between. The CDR3 covers 17 residues. CDR3 amino acids: CALGELGSPCSPDKLIF. The CDR3 nucleotides read TGTGCTCTTGGGGAACTGGGGTCCCCCTGTTCACCCGATAAACTCATCTTT.

In its sample, this clone was seen a few times. V gene TRDV1 combines with J gene TRDJ1, with 13 bases fitting TRDD3. This CDR3 region has 23 residues. Germline CDR1 TSWWSYY, CDR2 QGS. V dropped 3 bases and J dropped 3; count of bases not matched to a gene: 25. CDR3 in DNA: TGTGCTCTTGGGGACTCCTACCCTTCCGTACGGGACTACTGGGGGATACGTCCCGATAAACTCATCTTT. Translating gives CALGDSYPSVRDYWGIRPDKLIF.

Of note for this clone: The sample has other DNA sequences that encode this CDR3 too. This rearrangement joins TRDV1 to TRDJ1; D gene unclear. This CDR3 contains 13 residues. Trimming left V 0 bases short and J 5 bases short, with 7 bases between. Per germline, CDR1 TSWWSYY and CDR2 QGS. Here the CDR3 reads CALGELPIDKLIF. CDR3 bases: TGTGCTCTTGGGGAACTCCCCATAGATAAACTCATCTTT.

This clone was detected only a few times. One base away lies a much larger clone, so this may be a sequencing read error. This sample includes further DNA sequences coding for the same CDR3. The rearrangement joins TRDV2 to TRDJ1; D is possibly TRDD3 (6 bases). The CDR3 is 14 residues long. V shed 2 bases and J shed 5 bases, with 14 bases lying between them. Germline V CDR1 and CDR2: GEAIGNYY, EKD. This CDR3 reads CACDNLDTGDKLIF. CDR3 bases: TGTGCCTGTGACAACCTGGATACCGGTGATAAACTCATCTTT.

This clone turned up a few times. This sequence joins TRDV1 and TRDJ1; TRDD3 agrees at 12 bases. The CDR3 spans 25 residues. Germline V gene sequence: CDR1 TSWWSYY, CDR2 QGS. The trim removed 0 bases at V and 3 bases at J, leaving 29 bases unmatched. The CDR3 region has the DNA TGTGCTCTTGGGGAACTAATCTCTCCGATTTGGGGCCACTGGGGGATACCGACTGTGGCCGATAAACTCATCTTT. Protein sequence: CALGELISPIWGHWGIPTVADKLIF.

V gene TRDV1 combines with J gene TRDJ1; 10 bases are a match to TRDD3. The CDR3 is made up of 20 amino acids. With V trimmed by 1 base and J by 0 bases, 14 bases remained unmatched. Germline values: CDR1 TSWWSYY, CDR2 QGS. This chain's CDR3 is CALGEPAPSLTGGYTDKLIF. The DNA of the CDR3 is TGTGCTCTTGGGGAACCCGCCCCTTCCCTCACTGGGGGATACACCGATAAACTCATCTTT.

This clone appeared a few times. Other DNA sequences in this sample translate to the same CDR3. The chain is built from TRDV1 and TRDJ1; 8 bases agree with TRDD3. The CDR3 runs 16 residues. The V segment lost 2 bases and the J segment 0 bases; nucleotides outside the gene matches: 5. Germline CDR1 and CDR2: TSWWSYY and QGS. CDR3 residues: CALGEYWGLYTDKLIF. Written as DNA, the CDR3 is TGTGCTCTTGGGGAATACTGGGGGTTGTACACCGATAAACTCATCTTT.